One and the same sample provided the 21 T cell receptor beta chains below, sequenced in a study of T cell clonotyping in hematopoietic cell transplantation. The time point: recipient sample about 28 days before transplant, after cytoreduction. Method: immunoSEQ multiplex PCR; TCRdb's copy keeps in-frame clones and lacks some. The sample records around 45,000 clones, about four fifths being singletons. Sequencing was performed on peripheral blood mononuclear cells, taken before stem cell transplant. The receptors stem from a man in his 60s with myelodysplastic syndrome. Some clones in this sample may be carry-over from other donors' samples.

This clone was detected only a few times. V usage is TRBV30 and J usage is TRBJ1-3, with D perhaps TRBD1 (6 bases). The CDR3 runs to 15 residues. The V gene's germline CDR1 is GTSNPN and CDR2 SVGIG (reference sequence). Trimming removed 2 bases at V and 4 bases at J, with 15 bases between. As DNA, the CDR3 is TGTGCCTGGAGTCCGAGGGGGTTGGACGGAAACACCATATATTTT. Amino acids: CAWSPRGLDGNTIYF. The complete variable domain, with remaining parts taken from reference TRBV30 and TRBJ1-3, reads SQTIHQWPATLVQPVGSPLSLECTVEGTSNPNLYWYRQAAGRGLQLLFYSVGIGQISSEVPQNLSASRPQDRQFILSSKKLLLSDSGFYLCAWSPRGLDGNTIYFGEGSWLTVV.

V gene TRBV5-6 combines with J gene TRBJ1-2; D unclear. Germline V gives CDR1 SGHDT, CDR2 YYEEEE. CDR3 length equals 13 residues. V was pared by 5 bases and J by 4 bases, with 12 bases between. In DNA, the CDR3 is TGTGCCAGCAGTCCCATCCAGCCCTATGGCTACACCTTC. It translates to CASSPIQPYGYTF.

The chain combines TRBV4-3 with TRBJ2-7; D call uncertain. Germline V gene sequence: CDR1 LGHNA, CDR2 YSLEER. V lost 1 base to trimming and J lost 4 bases, with 14 bases between them. The CDR3 is made up of 15 amino acids. The CDR3 loop is CASSQGLVQTYEQYF. DNA of the CDR3: TGCGCCAGCAGCCAAGGTTTAGTACAGACTTACGAGCAGTACTTC.

The V call is TRBV7-2, the J call TRBJ2-2, with D possibly matching TRBD2 (5 bases). There are 14 residues in the CDR3. Germline V gives CDR1 SGHTA, CDR2 FQGNSA. The ends were cut back, 5 bases at V and 5 bases at J, with 12 bases in the middle. CDR3 residues: CASSLVRGTGELFF. CDR3 nucleotides: TGTGCCAGCAGCCTTGTCCGGGGTACCGGGGAGCTGTTTTTT.

V and J are TRBV11-2 and TRBJ2-4, with D perhaps matching TRBD2 (6 bases). CDR3 length: 15 amino acids. V dropped 4 bases and J dropped 2 bases, with 12 bases sitting between them. The germline V gene encodes CDR1 SGHAT and CDR2 FQNNGV. In nucleotides, the CDR3 is TGTGCCAGCAGCTCCCTCCGGGGGTCCAAAAACATTCAGTACTTC. Translating gives CASSSLRGSKNIQYF.

The rearrangement links TRBV5-1 to TRBJ2-1; no clear D. V was shortened by 0 bases and J by 3 bases, with 16 bases between the two germline ends. The CDR3 spans 17 residues. Per the germline V gene, CDR1 is SGHRS and CDR2 is YFSETQ. CDR3 protein: CASSLGIAGKLYNEQFF. The CDR3 DNA reads TGCGCCAGCAGCTTGGGAATAGCAGGAAAGCTCTACAATGAGCAGTTCTTC.

The table lists this clone with a count of one. The rearrangement links TRBV11-2 to TRBJ1-4; 9 nucleotides line up with TRBD1. The V gene end was trimmed by 5 bases and the J gene end by 8 bases; junction bases not matched to a gene: 3. The CDR3 spans 13 residues. Germline V lookup: CDR1 SGHAT, CDR2 FQNNGV. The CDR3 DNA reads as TGTGCCAGCAGCAGAGACAGGGGGGAAAAACTGTTTTTT. Translated, it gives CASSRDRGEKLFF.

This rearrangement joins TRBV28 to TRBJ2-2; D possibly corresponds to TRBD2 (7 bases). V lost 7 bases and J 5 bases, leaving 23 bases between the germline ends. The CDR3 spans 17 residues. Germline assignment: CDR1 MDHEN and CDR2 SYDVKM. The CDR3 loop is CASNTLGGGKRTGELFF. For the CDR3, the DNA is TGTGCCAGCAATACCTTAGGGGGGGGGAAGAGGACCGGGGAGCTGTTTTTT.

This chain uses TRBV6-5 with TRBJ1-1; D unresolved. V shed 2 bases and J shed 1 base, with 11 bases lying between them. The CDR3 loop spans 15 amino acids. The germline V gene encodes CDR1 MNHEY and CDR2 SVGAGI. The CDR3 sequence is CASSYLGSPNTEAFF. In DNA, the CDR3 is TGTGCCAGCAGTTACCTTGGGTCCCCGAACACTGAAGCTTTCTTT.

The chain has TRBV19 and TRBJ2-3, with D possibly being TRBD2 (6 bases). This CDR3 is 15 amino acids long. V lost 6 bases, J lost 1 base, and 14 bases lay in between. Germline V gene sequence: CDR1 LNHDA, CDR2 SQIVND (reference sequence). The CDR3 loop reads CASRWAGSGTDTQYF. The DNA for the CDR3 is TGTGCCAGTAGATGGGCGGGAAGCGGCACAGATACGCAGTATTTT. The full variable domain, with the rest looked up from reference TRBV19 and TRBJ2-3, is DGGITQSPKYLFRKEGQNVTLSCEQNLNHDAMYWYRQDPGQGLRLIYYSQIVNDFQKGDIAEGYSVSREKKESFPLTVTSAQKNPTAFYLCASRWAGSGTDTQYFGPGTRLTVL.

The chain uses TRBV5-6 and TRBJ1-4; tentative D call: TRBD1 (6 bases). The germline V and J ends were trimmed by 2 bases and 0 bases, with 14 bases remaining between them. In germline, CDR1 is SGHDT, CDR2 YYEEEE. This CDR3 comprises 17 residues. The chain's CDR3 is CASSLTGTRATNEKLFF. In DNA form, the CDR3 reads TGTGCCAGCAGCTTAACCGGGACACGTGCAACTAATGAAAAACTGTTTTTT. Full variable domain (missing parts from reference TRBV5-6 and TRBJ1-4): DAGVTQSPTHLIKTRGQQVTLRCSPKSGHDTVSWYQQALGQGPQFIFQYYEEEERQRGNFPDRFSGHQFPNYSSELNVNALLLGDSALYLCASSLTGTRATNEKLFFGSGTQLSVL.

The chain employs TRBV27 and TRBJ2-7, with TRBD1 identical over 8 bases. Unmatched junction bases numbered 9, after V lost 5 bases and J lost 0 bases. CDR1 MNHEY and CDR2 SMNVEV come from the germline V gene (reference sequence). This CDR3 is built from 16 residues. The CDR3 loop is CASSTIQGVSSYEQYF. The CDR3 DNA reads as TGTGCCAGCAGTACCATACAGGGGGTAAGCTCCTACGAGCAGTACTTC.

The chain joins TRBV30 to TRBJ2-1; D is uncertain. The CDR3 is 14 residues long. Germline CDR1 reads GTSNPN; CDR2 reads SVGIG (reference sequence). Trimming left V 0 bases short and J 10 bases short, with 16 bases between. The CDR3 protein is CAWSVVPWGIEQFF. CDR3 coding DNA: TGTGCCTGGAGTGTAGTCCCCTGGGGTATAGAGCAGTTCTTC.

This clone was counted a single time. V usage is TRBV29-1 and J usage is TRBJ1-1; possible D gene TRBD1, 6 bases. The germline V gene encodes CDR1 SQVTM and CDR2 ANQGSEA. This CDR3 comprises 14 residues. V lost 2 bases and J lost 0, with 10 bases in between. Here the CDR3 DNA reads TGCAGCGTTGAACGGGGGGGCATGAACACTGAAGCTTTCTTT. Its protein is CSVERGGMNTEAFF. Drawing the rest from reference TRBV29-1 and TRBJ1-1, the complete variable domain is SAVISQKPSRDICQRGTSLTIQCQVDSQVTMMFWYRQQPGQSLTLIATANQGSEATYESGFVIDKFPISRPNLTFSTLTVSNMSPEDSSIYLCSVERGGMNTEAFFGQGTRLTVV.

CDR3 amino acids: CASRLRSGNTIYF. The CDR3 nucleotides are TGTGCCAGCAGGCTTAGGTCAGGAAACACCATATATTTT. The J gene is TRBJ1-3, the V gene TRBV2; D remains unclear. This CDR3 is 13 amino acids long. Trimming removed 6 bases from V and 4 bases from J, with 10 bases in between. The germline CDR1 and CDR2 sequences are SNHLY and FYNNEI. Complete variable domain (other parts from reference TRBV2 and TRBJ1-3): EPEVTQTPSHQVTQMGQEVILRCVPISNHLYFYWYRQILGQKVEFLVSFYNNEISEKSEIFDDQFSVERPDGSNFTLKIRSTKLEDSAMYFCASRLRSGNTIYFGEGSWLTVV.

V usage is TRBV28 and J usage is TRBJ2-1, with D possibly being TRBD1 (6 bases). This CDR3 region has 13 residues. Germline assignment: CDR1 MDHEN and CDR2 SYDVKM. The V gene lost 5 bases and the J gene lost 6 bases, with 11 bases spanning the gap. The CDR3 region is CASSTARGNEQFF. For the CDR3, the DNA is TGTGCCAGCAGTACCGCCAGGGGCAATGAGCAGTTCTTC.

The V call is TRBV29-1, the J call TRBJ2-7; 7 nucleotides agree with TRBD1. V lost 4 bases to trimming and J lost 6 bases; unmatched junction nucleotides: 12. This CDR3 contains 14 residues. In germline, CDR1 is SQVTM, CDR2 ANQGSEA. Here the CDR3 DNA reads TGCAGCGTTGCAGTGGTGACAGGGCCGAGCGAGCAGTACTTC. Translating gives CSVAVVTGPSEQYF.

The chain uses TRBV6-6 and TRBJ2-7; D call uncertain. The germline V gene has CDR1 MNHNY and CDR2 SVGAGI (reference sequence). V lost 2 bases and J 2 bases, leaving 7 bases between the germline ends. The CDR3 is 13 residues long. CDR3 sequence reads: CASSYDTAYEQYF. The CDR3 nucleotides are TGTGCCAGCAGTTACGACACCGCCTACGAGCAGTACTTC.

The V gene is TRBV7-2, the J gene TRBJ2-5; no definite D call. The germline V and J ends were trimmed by 6 bases and 5 bases, with 16 bases remaining between them. From germline, CDR1 is SGHTA and CDR2 FQGNSA. This CDR3 comprises 14 residues. As DNA, the CDR3 is TGTGCCAGCAGGCTAAGGGCGGTCTCGGAGACCCAGTACTTC. This translates into CASRLRAVSETQYF.

V gene TRBV2 combines with J gene TRBJ1-1, with 7 nucleotides matching TRBD1. CDR1 and CDR2 (germline): SNHLY, FYNNEI. CDR3 length equals 13 residues. The J segment lost 4 bases and the V segment lost 4 bases, leaving 3 bases of the junction unmatched. This chain's CDR3 is CASSGQGLTEAFF. The CDR3 coding sequence is TGTGCCAGCAGTGGACAGGGACTCACTGAAGCTTTCTTT.

The J gene is TRBJ2-7, the V gene TRBV6-5, with 9 bases that match TRBD1. The CDR3 covers 15 residues. Germline V gives CDR1 MNHEY, CDR2 SVGAGI. V gave up 6 bases and J gave up 0 bases; unmatched junction bases: 6. The CDR3 spells CASSDSTGGSYEQYF. The CDR3 DNA is TGTGCCAGCAGCGACTCGACAGGGGGCTCCTACGAGCAGTACTTC.